One and the same sample provided the 18 T cell receptor beta chains below, sequenced in a study of T cells in Graves' hyperthyroidism and ophthalmopathy. Amplified TCR beta CDR3 regions came from RNA transcripts. An initial round of RT-PCR targeting the TCR CDR3 relied on the HTBI primer set. MiXCR was run by TCRdb on the multiplex PCR reads, yielding one entry per CDR3 protein. The table includes roughly 510,000 distinct CDR3 sequences, 40% to 55% detected once. Specimen: peripheral blood or thyroid tissue (not recorded which). The source of these receptors is an adult woman with Graves' disease, either hyperthyroidism or ophthalmopathy (not recorded which).

This clonotype was observed at least ten times. The chain uses TRBV6-5 and TRBJ2-7; possibly TRBD1 or TRBD2 for D (5 bases each). This CDR3 is 15 amino acids long. CDR1 is MNHEY and CDR2 is SVGAGI in the germline V gene. The V end lost 8 bases, the J end lost 0 bases, and 17 bases lay between the germline ends. CDR3 DNA sequence: TGTGCCAGCGGTCAACCGGGACGATACTCCTACGAGCAGTACTTC. Its translation: CASGQPGRYSYEQYF.

The chain joins TRBV5-1 to TRBJ1-1; the D gene is possibly TRBD1 (6 bases). V dropped 2 bases and J dropped 4 bases, with 12 bases sitting between them. The CDR3 length is 14 residues. Per germline, CDR1 SGHRS and CDR2 YFSETQ. The CDR3 loop reads CASSFDTGITEAFF. CDR3 DNA sequence: TGCGCCAGCAGCTTTGACACAGGGATCACTGAAGCTTTCTTT. Looking up the rest from reference TRBV5-1 and TRBJ1-1 gives the full variable domain: KAGVTQTPRYLIKTRGQQVTLSCSPISGHRSVSWYQQTPGQGLQFLFEYFSETQRNKGNFPGRFSGRQFSNSRSEMNVSTLELGDSALYLCASSFDTGITEAFFGQGTRLTVV.

This clonotype was observed at least ten times. The chain couples TRBV5-1 to TRBJ1-2; D is ambiguous. The CDR3 covers 13 residues. Deletions cut 3 bases from V and 8 bases from J, with 14 bases between. Germline assignment: CDR1 SGHRS and CDR2 YFSETQ. As DNA, the CDR3 is TGCGCCAGCAGCTCCCGAGACTCTCGAGGCTACACCTTC. Its protein product is CASSSRDSRGYTF.

The V gene is TRBV7-3, the J gene TRBJ1-5, with D perhaps TRBD1 (6 bases). V was cut by 11 bases and J by 1 base, with 18 bases left in between. Germline V gene sequence: CDR1 SGHTA, CDR2 FQGTGA. There are 15 residues in the CDR3. The chain's CDR3 is CALPLQGNSNQPQHF. The DNA of the CDR3 is TGTGCCCTACCGCTACAGGGAAACAGCAATCAGCCCCAGCATTTT. The whole variable domain, remainder taken from reference TRBV7-3 and TRBJ1-5, is GAGVSQTPSNKVTEKGKYVELRCDPISGHTALYWYRQSLGQGPEFLIYFQGTGAADDSGLPNDRFFAVRPEGSVSTLKIQRTERGDSAVYLCALPLQGNSNQPQHFGDGTRLSIL.

The chain has TRBV2 and TRBJ2-7, with D hard to call. V shed 8 bases and J shed 5 bases, with 16 bases lying between them. The CDR3 has 13 amino acids. CDR1 is SNHLY, CDR2 FYNNEI, per germline. This CDR3 is CASHPSDPDEQYF. The CDR3 nucleotides are TGTGCCAGCCACCCTTCGGACCCAGACGAGCAGTACTTC.

This chain joins TRBV12-3 or TRBV12-4 and TRBJ1-6; a weak D match, TRBD1 (5 bases). V lost 8 bases and J lost 13, with 21 bases in between. CDR3 length equals 14 residues. For the CDR3, the DNA is TGTGCCAGCGGAACCCAGGGTTCCACAAAGCCCCTCCACTTT. Translating gives CASGTQGSTKPLHF.

The rearrangement uses TRBV5-6 and TRBJ1-2; unclear D gene. The CDR3 spans 14 residues. V was pared by 6 bases and J by 1 base, with 13 bases between. CDR1 is SGHDT and CDR2 is YYEEEE in the germline V gene. CDR3 bases: TGTGCCAGCAAGCCCTCGGGGTATAACTATGGCTACACCTTC. It yields the protein CASKPSGYNYGYTF.

This clonotype was observed a handful of times. An end of the junction differs from the germline gene, which may be a read error. The V and J genes are TRBV5-4 and TRBJ2-7; 10 bases line up with TRBD1. Germline V gene data show CDR1 as SGHNT and CDR2 as YYREEE (reference sequence). The CDR3 totals 14 residues. CDR3 loop: CAGSTGQGFYEQYF. In DNA, the CDR3 is TGTGCCGGCAGCACGGGACAGGGGTTTTACGAGCAGTACTTC.

The chain uses TRBV5-1 and TRBJ1-1, with 7 bases identical to TRBD1. CDR1 is SGHRS, CDR2 YFSETQ, per germline. This CDR3 has 14 residues. V lost 4 bases to trimming and J lost 4 bases; unmatched junction nucleotides: 7. CDR3 coding DNA: TGCGCCAGCAGCCAAGACAGGGCGGGCACTGAAGCTTTCTTT. It codes for CASSQDRAGTEAFF.

This chain links TRBV25-1 with TRBJ2-6, with 7 nucleotides matching TRBD1. The CDR3 is 15 residues long. Germline trimming cut 9 bases from V and 0 bases from J; bases unmatched to any gene: 5. Germline CDR1 reads MGHDK; CDR2 reads SYGVNS. CDR3 sequence: CASNDRDSGANVLTF. The CDR3, as DNA: TGTGCCAGTAACGACAGGGACTCTGGGGCCAACGTCCTGACTTTC.

The chain joins TRBV7-8 to TRBJ1-5; 10 bases are shared with TRBD1. The CDR3 has 19 amino acids. From germline, CDR1 is SGHVS and CDR2 FQNEAQ. The V gene end was trimmed by 1 base and the J gene end by 7 bases; junction bases not matched to a gene: 16. In DNA, the CDR3 is TGTGCCAGCAGCTTAGGTCCATTGGGACAGGGGATCTACGAGCAGCCCCAGCATTTT. It encodes CASSLGPLGQGIYEQPQHF. Full variable domain (rest looked up from reference TRBV7-8 and TRBJ1-5): GAGVSQSPRYKVAKRGQDVALRCDPISGHVSLFWYQQALGQGPEFLTYFQNEAQLDKSGLPSDRFFAERPEGSVSTLKIQRTQQEDSAVYLCASSLGPLGQGIYEQPQHFGDGTRLSIL.

This clonotype was seen only a few times. The CDR3 DNA reads as TGTGCCAGCAGTTATTCAGGGTTGTTTAACCACGAGCAGTACTTC. Amino acid sequence: CASSYSGLFNHEQYF. The V call is TRBV2, the J call TRBJ2-7; possibly TRBD1 for D (5 bases). V dropped 5 bases and J dropped 5 bases, with 19 bases sitting between them. Germline CDR1 reads SNHLY; CDR2 reads FYNNEI. This CDR3 comprises 15 residues. The full variable domain, completed using reference TRBV2 and TRBJ2-7, is EPEVTQTPSHQVTQMGQEVILRCVPISNHLYFYWYRQILGQKVEFLVSFYNNEISEKSEIFDDQFSVERPDGSNFTLKIRSTKLEDSAMYFCASSYSGLFNHEQYFGPGTRLTVT.

This chain connects TRBV25-1 to TRBJ1-2; D gene ambiguous. Per the germline V gene, CDR1 is MGHDK and CDR2 is SYGVNS. V was trimmed by 7 bases and J by 0 bases, leaving 9 bases between them. The CDR3 covers 13 residues. In DNA form, the CDR3 reads TGTGCCAGCAATGTCACGCCTAACTATGGCTACACCTTC. Translated, it gives CASNVTPNYGYTF.

This sequence joins TRBV7-9 and TRBJ1-1; TRBD1 matches 8 bases. CDR3 length: 19 residues. V shed 2 bases and J 1 base; nucleotides not matched to a gene: 15. The V gene's germline CDR1 is SEHNR and CDR2 FQNEAQ (reference sequence). The CDR3 region is CASSLRRDPTGARNTEAFF. DNA of the CDR3: TGTGCCAGCAGCTTACGGCGAGATCCGACAGGGGCGAGGAACACTGAAGCTTTCTTT. The whole variable domain, filled in from reference TRBV7-9 and TRBJ1-1, reads DTGVSQNPRHKITKRGQNVTFRCDPISEHNRLYWYRQTLGQGPEFLTYFQNEAQLEKSRLLSDRFSAERPKGSFSTLEIQRTEQGDSAMYLCASSLRRDPTGARNTEAFFGQGTRLTVV.

This clonotype was seen at least ten times. This sequence joins TRBV20-1 and TRBJ1-1, with 8 positions matching TRBD1. The V gene's germline CDR1 is DFQATT and CDR2 SNEGSKA (reference sequence). The CDR3 sequence is 14 residues long. V was pared by 4 bases and J by 1 base, with 5 bases of the junction left unmatched. The CDR3 here is CSATGDRGNTEAFF. The CDR3 region has the DNA TGCAGTGCTACTGGAGACAGGGGGAACACTGAAGCTTTCTTT.

This clonotype was counted many times. J is TRBJ2-6 and V is TRBV7-9; no reliable D call. V lost 3 bases to trimming and J lost 1 base, with 19 bases between them. The CDR3 covers 19 residues. The germline V gene encodes CDR1 SEHNR and CDR2 FQNEAQ (reference sequence). The DNA of the CDR3 is TGTGCCAGCAGCTTGTTGGGTAGGGAAACCCTATCTGGGGCCAACGTCCTGACTTTC. Its protein is CASSLLGRETLSGANVLTF.

This clonotype has just one count. This chain connects TRBV9 to TRBJ2-2, with 9 bases aligning to TRBD2. The CDR3 runs 18 residues. Germline V gene data show CDR1 as SGDLS and CDR2 as YYNGEE. After removal of 2 bases from V and 5 bases from J, the junction contained 13 bases not matched to a gene. The chain's CDR3 is CASSVEGTLAGVTGELFF. The CDR3 region has the DNA TGTGCCAGCAGCGTTGAGGGCACACTAGCGGGTGTGACCGGGGAGCTGTTTTTT. Full variable domain (missing parts from reference TRBV9 and TRBJ2-2): DSGVTQTPKHLITATGQRVTLRCSPRSGDLSVYWYQQSLDQGLQFLIQYYNGEERAKGNILERFSAQQFPDLHSELNLSSLELGDSALYFCASSVEGTLAGVTGELFFGEGSRLTVL.

The chain carries TRBV10-3 and TRBJ2-7; 7 bases line up with TRBD1. V was pared by 6 bases and J by 3 bases, with 11 bases of the junction left unmatched. CDR3 size: 15 residues. Germline-derived CDR1 and CDR2 are ENHRY and SYGVKD. The CDR3 DNA sequence: TGTGCCATCAGGGGACCACAGCAGGGGGACTACGAGCAGTACTTC. Translating gives CAIRGPQQGDYEQYF.